The rows below give T cell receptor beta chains drawn from one sample of a study of blood T cell repertoires in COVID-19. TCRdb's copy holds only in-frame clones and misses some; the assay was immunoSEQ multiplex PCR. The data contain roughly 150,000 clones, approximately 77% of them singletons. The sample consisted of peripheral blood. The receptors originated from a woman aged 80 or older with active or convalescent COVID-19. Each CDR3 is given with its conserved first and last residue. The order of the fields is CDR3 protein, V gene, J gene, D gene. The D gene is left open where the match is weak.

CASSSGPGTGNSPLHF	TRBV5-4	TRBJ1-6	NA
CASSNGLAGDEQFF	TRBV14	TRBJ2-1	TRBD2
CATGWDRVTDTQYF	TRBV15	TRBJ2-3	TRBD1
CASRGTGQGAADTQYF	TRBV7-9	TRBJ2-3	TRBD1
CSASRGTGGDSSYNEQFF	TRBV20-1	TRBJ2-1	TRBD1
CASSLDGINYGYTF	TRBV7-2	TRBJ1-2	NA
CASSRRPARTGLAFYEQYF	TRBV6-2/TRBV6-3	TRBJ2-7	TRBD2
CASSLVGERTYEQYF	TRBV5-5	TRBJ2-7	NA
CASSDRQGRAGNTIYF	TRBV6-1	TRBJ1-3	TRBD1
CASSLGRVYGYTF	TRBV7-2	TRBJ1-2	NA
CAISEGRNTEAFF	TRBV19	TRBJ1-1	NA
CASIESCLNQPQHF	TRBV14	TRBJ1-5	NA
CASSLQGALNTEAFF	TRBV7-3	TRBJ1-1	TRBD1
CSVQRTSGGEETQYF	TRBV29-1	TRBJ2-5	TRBD2
CASILFGGRGYEQYF	TRBV5-6	TRBJ2-7	NA
CASSLVFGTGNSPLHF	TRBV5-8	TRBJ1-6	TRBD1
CASSWGRGSYNEQFF	TRBV6-5	TRBJ2-1	NA
CASREGDRTYYGYTF	TRBV6-6	TRBJ1-2	TRBD1
CASSLAGGPVGTGELFF	TRBV7-8	TRBJ2-2	NA
CASSIQGGLQPQHF	TRBV19	TRBJ1-5	NA
CASSQLDRGRSPLHF	TRBV6-5	TRBJ1-6	TRBD1
CASSAMPSGREQGEQYF	TRBV7-3	TRBJ2-7	TRBD2
CASSYSALAGVSYEQYF	TRBV5-6	TRBJ2-7	TRBD2
CASTRQGTNEKLFF	TRBV2	TRBJ1-4	TRBD1
CASSQVYGGQETQYF	TRBV3-1/TRBV3-2	TRBJ2-5	NA
CASSYGGRAYEQYF	TRBV6-2/TRBV6-3	TRBJ2-7	TRBD2
CASSPRQGADGYTF	TRBV18	TRBJ1-2	TRBD1
CSAQAQGFTEAFF	TRBV29-1	TRBJ1-1	NA
CASTMGLESTDTQYF	TRBV19	TRBJ2-3	TRBD2
CSASGLAGPPDTQYF	TRBV20-1	TRBJ2-3	TRBD2
CASSQGIRGSYEQYF	TRBV3-1/TRBV3-2	TRBJ2-7	NA
CASRGDRGTTEAFF	TRBV25-1	TRBJ1-1	TRBD1
CASPGQLGTEAFF	TRBV21-1	TRBJ1-1	NA
CASTPTGSPETQYF	TRBV9	TRBJ2-3	NA
CASSLQVLNTGELFF	TRBV5-1	TRBJ2-2	NA
CSVEDRRANYGYTF	TRBV29-1	TRBJ1-2	NA
CASSSSSGITDTQYF	TRBV5-1	TRBJ2-3	TRBD2
CASQAGTSGKETQYF	TRBV10-2	TRBJ2-5	TRBD2
CASSLYRVGTDTQYF	TRBV19	TRBJ2-3	NA
CASSGFGRVGLMAFF	TRBV2	TRBJ1-1	NA
CASSLGLAKRPGELFF	TRBV5-1	TRBJ2-2	TRBD2
CASSTTTPGYTF	TRBV5-8	TRBJ1-2	NA
CASSFAPADTEAFF	TRBV5-1	TRBJ1-1	NA
CASSSGTSGEADTQYF	TRBV28	TRBJ2-3	TRBD2
CAITSGSVDTQYF	TRBV28	TRBJ2-3	TRBD2
CASSASGSLTLHF	TRBV2	TRBJ1-6	NA
CASSGQAGGTYNEQFF	TRBV6-1	TRBJ2-1	TRBD2
CASSDVRGSGYTF	TRBV6-1	TRBJ1-2	NA
CASSHLGGRHSYNEQFF	TRBV7-9	TRBJ2-1	TRBD2
CASSPRTVLAGLESDEQFF	TRBV10-1	TRBJ2-1	TRBD2
CASSPGDSPYEQYF	TRBV5-1	TRBJ2-7	TRBD1
CASSTRVRGRAFF	TRBV13	TRBJ1-1	NA
CAVEPGYSYEQYF	TRBV6-5	TRBJ2-7	NA
CARSLGGDVSNQPQHF	TRBV5-6	TRBJ1-5	NA